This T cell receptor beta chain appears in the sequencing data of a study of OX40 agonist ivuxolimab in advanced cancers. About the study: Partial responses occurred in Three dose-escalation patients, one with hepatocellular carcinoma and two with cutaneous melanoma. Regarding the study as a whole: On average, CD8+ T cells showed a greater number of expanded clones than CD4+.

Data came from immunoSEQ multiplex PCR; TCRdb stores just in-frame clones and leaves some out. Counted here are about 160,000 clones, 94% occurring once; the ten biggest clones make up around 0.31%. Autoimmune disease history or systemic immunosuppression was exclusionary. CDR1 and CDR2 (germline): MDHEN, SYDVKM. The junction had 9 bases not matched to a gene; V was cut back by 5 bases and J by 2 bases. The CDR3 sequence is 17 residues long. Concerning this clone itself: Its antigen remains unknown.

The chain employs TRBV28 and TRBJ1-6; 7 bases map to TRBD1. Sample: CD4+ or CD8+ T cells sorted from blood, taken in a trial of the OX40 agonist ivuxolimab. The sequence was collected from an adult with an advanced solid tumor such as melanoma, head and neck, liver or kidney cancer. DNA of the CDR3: TGTGCCAGCAGTCGGGGCCGACAGGGTCCCTATAATTCACCCCTCCACTTT. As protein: CASSRGRQGPYNSPLHF.